The 7 T cell receptor beta chains given below trace back to one sample, sequenced in a study of T cell responses to AZD1222 COVID-19 vaccine. Clones were read by immunoSEQ multiplex PCR, and TCRdb kept only the in-frame ones, dropping some. The sample lists 100,000 or so clones, around nine tenths occurring once. The sequencing used peripheral blood, collected on day 0 of AZD1222 vaccination. The receptors stem from an adult in good health.

The rearrangement uses TRBV4-1 and TRBJ2-3; maybe TRBD2 (7 bases). The length of the CDR3 is 15 residues. Trimming cost V 1 base and J 3 bases, with 11 bases left between them. Germline V gives CDR1 MGHRA, CDR2 YSYEKL. The CDR3 coding sequence is TGCGCCAGCAGCCAAGCCGGGGGGCGGACAGATACGCAGTATTTT. It is translated as CASSQAGGRTDTQYF.

The gene calls are TRBV7-6 and TRBJ2-7; D gene uncertain. The V gene lost 5 bases and the J gene lost 7 bases, with 9 bases spanning the gap. This CDR3 contains 11 residues. In germline, CDR1 is SGHVS, CDR2 FNYEAQ. The CDR3 DNA sequence: TGTGCCAGCAGCCGCGGTTGGGAGCAGTACTTC. It translates to CASSRGWEQYF. Variable domain in full (rest from reference TRBV7-6 and TRBJ2-7): GAGVSQSPRYKVTKRGQDVALRCDPISGHVSLYWYRQALGQGPEFLTYFNYEAQQDKSGLPNDRFSAERPEGSISTLTIQRTEQRDSAMYRCASSRGWEQYFGPGTRLTVT.

The rearrangement uses TRBV4-1 and TRBJ1-2; TRBD1 might be the D (6 bases). V was clipped by 1 base and J by 3 bases, with 12 bases between them. This CDR3 region has 15 residues. The germline gives CDR1 MGHRA, CDR2 YSYEKL. CDR3: CASSQVWGPDYGYTF. CDR3 bases: TGCGCCAGCAGCCAAGTCTGGGGGCCAGACTATGGCTACACCTTC.

V usage is TRBV5-8 and J usage is TRBJ2-7, with TRBD1 matching 7 bases. This CDR3 has 17 residues. The V gene end was trimmed by 0 bases and the J gene end by 0 bases; junction bases not matched to a gene: 9. The germline V gene encodes CDR1 SGHTS and CDR2 YDEGEE. CDR3 bases: TGTGCCAGCAGCTTGGCCCGGGACAGCAGTTCCTCCTACGAGCAGTACTTC. Amino acid sequence: CASSLARDSSSSYEQYF.

This chain links TRBV21-1 with TRBJ2-3. TRBV21-1 constitutes a pseudogene. There are 15 residues in the CDR3. CDR3 nucleotide sequence: TGTGCCAGCAGCATTAGGCTTCCCTGGGGAGATACGCAGTATTTT. This encodes CASSIRLPWGDTQYF.

The J gene is TRBJ2-2, the V gene TRBV27, with TRBD1 matching over 8 bases. This CDR3 region has 17 residues. The J segment lost 5 bases and the V segment lost 5 bases, leaving 13 bases of the junction unmatched. In germline, CDR1 is MNHEY, CDR2 SMNVEV (reference sequence). CDR3 bases: TGTGCCAGCAGTCAGCCTCAGGGGGCTGATTCGACCGGGGAGCTGTTTTTT. Protein: CASSQPQGADSTGELFF.

The gene calls are TRBV5-4 and TRBJ1-1; 7 bases line up with TRBD1. The CDR3 is made up of 14 amino acids. In germline, CDR1 is SGHNT, CDR2 YYREEE (reference sequence). V gave up 0 bases and J gave up 7 bases; unmatched junction bases: 6. In nucleotides, the CDR3 is TGTGCCAGCAGCTTGGGACAGGGCATGATTGAAGCTTTCTTT. Its protein is CASSLGQGMIEAFF.